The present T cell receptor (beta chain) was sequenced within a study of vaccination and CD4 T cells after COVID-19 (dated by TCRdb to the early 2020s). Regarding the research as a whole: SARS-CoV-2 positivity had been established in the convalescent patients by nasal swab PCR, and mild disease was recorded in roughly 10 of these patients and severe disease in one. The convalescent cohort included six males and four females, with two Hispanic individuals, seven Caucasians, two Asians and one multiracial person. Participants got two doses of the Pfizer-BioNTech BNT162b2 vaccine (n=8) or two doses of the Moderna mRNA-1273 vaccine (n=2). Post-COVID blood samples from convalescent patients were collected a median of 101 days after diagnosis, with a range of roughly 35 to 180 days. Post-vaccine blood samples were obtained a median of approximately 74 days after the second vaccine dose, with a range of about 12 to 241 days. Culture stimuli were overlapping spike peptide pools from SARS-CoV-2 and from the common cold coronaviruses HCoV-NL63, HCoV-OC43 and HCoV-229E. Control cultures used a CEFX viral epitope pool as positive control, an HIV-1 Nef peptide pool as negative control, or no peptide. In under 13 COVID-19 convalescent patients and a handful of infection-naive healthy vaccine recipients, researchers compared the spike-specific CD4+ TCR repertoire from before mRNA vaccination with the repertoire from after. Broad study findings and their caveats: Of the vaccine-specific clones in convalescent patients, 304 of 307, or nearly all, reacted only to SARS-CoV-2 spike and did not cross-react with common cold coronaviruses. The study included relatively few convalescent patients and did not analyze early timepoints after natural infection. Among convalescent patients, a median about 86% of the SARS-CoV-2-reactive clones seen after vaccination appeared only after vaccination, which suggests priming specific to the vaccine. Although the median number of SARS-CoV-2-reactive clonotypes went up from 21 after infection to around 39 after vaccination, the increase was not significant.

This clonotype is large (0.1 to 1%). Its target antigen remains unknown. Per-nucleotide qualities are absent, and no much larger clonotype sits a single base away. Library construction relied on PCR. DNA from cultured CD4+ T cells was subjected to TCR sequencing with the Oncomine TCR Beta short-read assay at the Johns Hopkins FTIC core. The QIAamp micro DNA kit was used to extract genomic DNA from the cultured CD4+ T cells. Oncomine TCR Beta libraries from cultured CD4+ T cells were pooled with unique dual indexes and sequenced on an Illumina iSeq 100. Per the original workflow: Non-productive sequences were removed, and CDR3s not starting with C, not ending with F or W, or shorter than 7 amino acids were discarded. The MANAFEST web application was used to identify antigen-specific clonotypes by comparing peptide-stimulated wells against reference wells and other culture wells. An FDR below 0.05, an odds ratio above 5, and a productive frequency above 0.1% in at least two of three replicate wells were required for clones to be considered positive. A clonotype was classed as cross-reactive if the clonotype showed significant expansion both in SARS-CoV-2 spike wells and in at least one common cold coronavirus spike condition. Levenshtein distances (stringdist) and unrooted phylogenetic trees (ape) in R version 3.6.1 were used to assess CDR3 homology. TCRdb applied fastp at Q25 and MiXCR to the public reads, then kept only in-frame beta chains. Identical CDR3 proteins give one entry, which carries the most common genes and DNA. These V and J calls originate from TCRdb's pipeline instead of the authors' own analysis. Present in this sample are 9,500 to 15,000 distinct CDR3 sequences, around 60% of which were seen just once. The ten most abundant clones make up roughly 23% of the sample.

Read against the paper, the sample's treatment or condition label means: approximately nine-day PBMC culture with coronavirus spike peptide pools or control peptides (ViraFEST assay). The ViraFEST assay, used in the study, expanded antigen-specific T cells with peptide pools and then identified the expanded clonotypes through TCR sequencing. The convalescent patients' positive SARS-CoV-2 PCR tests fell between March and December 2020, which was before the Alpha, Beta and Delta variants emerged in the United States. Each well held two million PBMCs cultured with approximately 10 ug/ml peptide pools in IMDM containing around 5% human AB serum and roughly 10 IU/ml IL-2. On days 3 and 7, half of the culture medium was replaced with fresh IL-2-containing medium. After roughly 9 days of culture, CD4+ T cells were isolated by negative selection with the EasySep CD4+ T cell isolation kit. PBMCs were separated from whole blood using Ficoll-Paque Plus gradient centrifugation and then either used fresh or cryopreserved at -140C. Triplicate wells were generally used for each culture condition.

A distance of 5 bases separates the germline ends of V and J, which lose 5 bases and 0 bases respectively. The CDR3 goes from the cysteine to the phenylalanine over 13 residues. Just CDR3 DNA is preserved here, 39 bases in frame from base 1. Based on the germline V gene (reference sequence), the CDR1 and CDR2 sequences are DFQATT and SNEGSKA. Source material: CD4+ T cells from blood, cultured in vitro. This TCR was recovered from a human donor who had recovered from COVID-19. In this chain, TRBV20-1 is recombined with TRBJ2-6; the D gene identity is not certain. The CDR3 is CSAWTSGANVLTF. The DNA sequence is TGCAGTGCTTGGACCTCTGGGGCCAACGTCCTGACTTTC.